This TCR beta chain was sequenced in a study of blood T cell repertoires in COVID-19. The cohort comprised adults aged roughly 18 to 95 years residing in about two dozen US areas. TCRdb keeps only in-frame clones here, not all; method: immunoSEQ multiplex PCR. The table shows around 300,000 clones, with nearly 90% occurring only once. Germline-derived CDR1 and CDR2 are SQVTM and ANQGSEA. V shed 7 bases and J shed 5 bases, with 17 bases lying between them. The CDR3 sequence is 14 residues long. The sequence derives from a woman aged 60 to 75 who had recovered from COVID-19. This rearrangement joins TRBV29-1 to TRBJ2-2; D might be TRBD2 (6 bases). The source material was PBMCs or T cells enriched from blood (not recorded which). CDR3 nucleotides: TGCAGCGCTGGGGGGACCGGTCGTACCGGGGAGCTGTTTTTT. Amino acid sequence: CSAGGTGRTGELFF.